This T cell receptor beta chain was observed in a study of human T cells and chemical hapten exposure. Study-level points and caveats: Expanded TCR sets contained significantly more large CDR3 similarity clusters than controls.

Documented time point: pre-sensitization, week 0. Treatment specified: therapeutic diphenylcyclopropenone sensitization with weekly scalp DPC. Total RNA was extracted from unfractionated whole blood. The library put unique molecular identifiers onto individual cDNA molecules. TCRdb reanalysed the RACE reads using MiXCR and keeps one entry per CDR3 protein. The sample holds about 180,000 distinct CDR3 sequences, 30% seen once. The sample holds a few counts of this clonotype. Its antigen is currently unknown. J gave up 2 bases and V 5 bases, and 5 bases lay outside the gene matches. The CDR3 is made up of 15 amino acids. The germline gives CDR1 MDHEN, CDR2 SYDVKM.

The clonotype comes from a woman aged 25 to 39 with alopecia areata. Some clones in this sample may be carry-over from other donors' samples. The genes are TRBV28 and TRBJ2-7, with 11 bases aligning to TRBD2. The source material was whole blood, sampled in connection with sensitization to the hapten diphenylcyclopropenone (DPC). The CDR3 DNA reads as TGTGCCAGCAGTCCGACTAGCGGGATGGCCTACGAGCAGTACTTC. Amino acids: CASSPTSGMAYEQYF.